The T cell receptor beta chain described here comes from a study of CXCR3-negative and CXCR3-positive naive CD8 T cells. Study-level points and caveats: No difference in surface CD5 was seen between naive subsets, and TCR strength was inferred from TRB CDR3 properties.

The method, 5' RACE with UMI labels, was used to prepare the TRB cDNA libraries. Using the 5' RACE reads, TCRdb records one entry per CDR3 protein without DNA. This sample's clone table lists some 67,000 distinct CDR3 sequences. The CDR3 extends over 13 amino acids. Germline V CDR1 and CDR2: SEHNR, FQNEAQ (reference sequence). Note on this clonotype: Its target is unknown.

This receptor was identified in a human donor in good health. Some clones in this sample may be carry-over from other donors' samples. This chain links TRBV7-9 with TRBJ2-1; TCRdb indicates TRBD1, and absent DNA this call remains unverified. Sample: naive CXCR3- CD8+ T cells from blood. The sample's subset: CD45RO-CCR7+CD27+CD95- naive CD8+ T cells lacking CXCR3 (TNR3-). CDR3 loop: CASSWTGGHGQFF.